Sequencing of this T cell receptor beta chain was carried out in a study of cytomegalovirus exposure and HLA in healthy donors. Whole-study results and caveats: In a later analysis, V- and J-gene trimming of beta chains associated with a DCLRE1C missense variant, replicated independently. Previous analysis showed most TCR beta V segments were productive about 90% or about 30% of the time. When a later analysis compared HLA-associated TCR beta chains with equally common others, the HLA-associated chains turned out to be more clonally expanded and to have lower generation probabilities.

PCR used 60 Vbeta primers and 13 Jbeta primers. Only in-frame clones appear in the TCRdb table, and some are missing; sequencing was by immunoSEQ multiplex PCR. This listing includes about 110,000 clones. As for this clone: Its antigen remains unidentified.

Germline lookup yields CDR1 SGHDT and CDR2 YYEEEE. Trimming took 2 bases from V and 2 from J, leaving 7 bases between them. The CDR3 is 14 amino acids. The chain employs TRBV5-6 and TRBJ1-4; D not certain. The specimen was PBMCs. The TCR was taken from a man in his late teens or twenties in good health and CMV-seronegative. This CDR3 is CASSFKQTNEKLFF. CDR3 bases: TGTGCCAGCAGCTTCAAACAGACTAATGAAAAACTGTTTTTT.